This T cell receptor (beta chain) was documented in a study of a mutant IDH1 vaccine in newly diagnosed glioma. Study at large: Patients received vaccination from 4-6 weeks after radiotherapy alone, or with temozolomide cycles.

Generated by immunoSEQ multiplex PCR, the TCRdb table keeps only in-frame clones and is missing some. Of about 27,000 clones in the sample, approximately 87% were seen once. Time point described: week 35, safety follow-up. Every single dose of the vaccine, 300 ug of mutant IDH1 20-mer peptide, came with topical imiquimod. The donors had new WHO grade 3 or 4 astrocytomas; these were IDH1-mutant and ATRX-lost. Details on this clone: Antigen: not known.

Per germline, CDR1 SGHRS and CDR2 YFSETQ. The junction had 10 bases not matched to a gene; V was cut back by 1 base and J by 5 bases. The CDR3 runs 16 residues. The specimen comprised PBMCs, sampled from a glioma patient whose treatment included an IDH1 peptide vaccine. The TCR was taken from a man between 25 and 39 years old with glioma. The chain recombines TRBV5-1 with TRBJ2-5; TRBD1 agrees at 8 bases. The CDR3 region is CASSLTGQGKRETQYF. CDR3 nucleotides: TGCGCCAGCAGCTTGACCGGACAGGGCAAACGGGAGACCCAGTACTTC. Full variable domain (missing parts from reference TRBV5-1 and TRBJ2-5): KAGVTQTPRYLIKTRGQQVTLSCSPISGHRSVSWYQQTPGQGLQFLFEYFSETQRNKGNFPGRFSGRQFSNSRSEMNVSTLELGDSALYLCASSLTGQGKRETQYFGPGTRLLVL.